These 23 T cell receptor beta chains came from one sample sequenced in a study of blood T cell repertoires in COVID-19. Using immunoSEQ multiplex PCR, the repertoire was profiled, and TCRdb retains in-frame clones only, with some absent. The repertoire consists of 65,000 to 90,000 clones, with 80% to 90% occurring once and the leading ten covering over 7%. The sample taken for sequencing was peripheral blood. These receptors were taken from a man aged 50 to 60 with acute or convalescent COVID-19.

V usage is TRBV7-2 and J usage is TRBJ2-6, with D perhaps TRBD1 (5 bases). V was shortened by 5 bases and J by 0 bases, with 14 bases between the two germline ends. Germline V lookup: CDR1 SGHTA, CDR2 FQGNSA. The CDR3 is made up of 17 amino acids. CDR3 protein: CASSPRGGSSGANVLTF. In DNA form, the CDR3 reads TGTGCCAGCAGCCCTAGGGGCGGTAGCTCTGGGGCCAACGTCCTGACTTTC.

V gene TRBV6-5 combines with J gene TRBJ1-5, with TRBD1 matching 7 bases. The CDR3 runs to 14 residues. V dropped 7 bases and J dropped 2; count of bases not matched to a gene: 5. CDR1 is MNHEY, CDR2 SVGAGI, per germline. The chain's CDR3 is CASIYRGGNQPQHF. The CDR3 DNA reads as TGTGCCAGCATATACAGGGGCGGCAATCAGCCCCAGCATTTT.

The chain links TRBV25-1 to TRBJ1-1; 8 bases are shared with TRBD1. The CDR3 runs to 13 residues. Germline V gene data show CDR1 as MGHDK and CDR2 as SYGVNS. The V and J ends lost 4 bases and 7 bases, in that order; junction bases with no gene match: 5. In DNA form, the CDR3 reads TGTGCCAGCAGTGCCTGGACAGGGCTTGAAGCTTTCTTT. Translated, it gives CASSAWTGLEAFF.

J is TRBJ1-6 and V is TRBV11-2; a weak D match, TRBD1 (5 bases). This CDR3 region has 15 residues. Germline V gene sequence: CDR1 SGHAT, CDR2 FQNNGV. The V gene lost 0 bases and the J gene lost 7 bases, with 10 bases spanning the gap. This chain's CDR3 is CASSLEGGANSPLHF. Here the CDR3 DNA reads TGTGCCAGCAGCTTAGAGGGCGGGGCAAATTCACCCCTCCACTTT.

The chain has TRBV9 and TRBJ1-3; D remains ambiguous. This CDR3 contains 15 residues. Germline V gene data show CDR1 as SGDLS and CDR2 as YYNGEE. Between the trimmed V and J ends, which lost 4 bases and 0 bases, there was a span of 11 bases. The CDR3 here is CASSWTGDSGNTIYF. In DNA form, the CDR3 reads TGTGCCAGCAGCTGGACTGGGGACTCTGGAAACACCATATATTTT.

The CDR3 DNA is TGTGCCAGCAGTTTATGGCAGAACACTGAAGCTTTCTTT. Translated: CASSLWQNTEAFF. The J gene is TRBJ1-1, the V gene TRBV12-3 or TRBV12-4, with D hard to call. The CDR3 sequence is 13 residues long. The V end was cut by 2 bases, the J end by 1 base, with 5 bases between.

The chain is built from TRBV30 and TRBJ2-3; TRBD2 agrees at 8 bases. In germline, CDR1 is GTSNPN, CDR2 SVGIG (reference sequence). The CDR3 covers 17 residues. V shed 1 base, J shed 2 bases, and the junction held 11 bases outside the gene matches. Here the CDR3 reads CAWSALEAGGPTDTQYF. The DNA of the CDR3 is TGTGCCTGGAGTGCCCTTGAGGCGGGGGGCCCCACAGATACGCAGTATTTT. Using reference TRBV30 and TRBJ2-3 for the parts outside the CDR3, the full variable domain is SQTIHQWPATLVQPVGSPLSLECTVEGTSNPNLYWYRQAAGRGLQLLFYSVGIGQISSEVPQNLSASRPQDRQFILSSKKLLLSDSGFYLCAWSALEAGGPTDTQYFGPGTRLTVL.

On this clone: One junction end does not reproduce the germline sequence, and a read error may be involved. The chain has TRBV7-7 and TRBJ2-1; 9 bases are a match to TRBD2. The CDR3 spans 16 residues. The V gene's germline CDR1 is SSHAT and CDR2 FNYEAQ (reference sequence). The CDR3 coding sequence is TGTGCTAGCAGCCGGGAAGGCGGGGGGGCCGACAATGAGCAGTTCTTC. Amino acids: CASSREGGGADNEQFF.

The genes are TRBV6-5 and TRBJ2-1; D is perhaps TRBD2 (6 bases). Trimming removed 6 bases from V and 4 bases from J, with 13 bases in between. Germline-derived CDR1 and CDR2 are MNHEY and SVGAGI. The CDR3 extends over 14 amino acids. In DNA, the CDR3 is TGTGCCAGCAGATACGAGGGGAGGTACAATGAGCAGTTCTTC. Translation gives CASRYEGRYNEQFF.

This clone was seen a handful of times. This sequence joins TRBV5-4 and TRBJ2-7; 11 nucleotides align to TRBD1. The junction had 4 bases not matched to a gene; V was cut back by 4 bases and J by 4 bases. Germline CDR1 is SGHNT and CDR2 is YYREEE (reference sequence). The CDR3 consists of 14 residues. CDR3 bases: TGTGCCAGCAGCAACCGGGACAGGGGGTACGAGCAGTACTTC. The encoded protein is CASSNRDRGYEQYF.

This chain joins TRBV27 and TRBJ1-2, with D possibly TRBD1 on 5 matching bases. This CDR3 contains 14 residues. CDR1 is MNHEY, CDR2 SMNVEV, per germline (reference sequence). Trimming took off 2 bases at V and 8 bases at J, with 15 bases between the two ends. CDR3 sequence reads: CASSLSRGGSGYTF. As DNA, the CDR3 is TGTGCCAGCAGTTTAAGTCGGGGGGGGTCCGGCTACACCTTC.

The chain joins TRBV3-1 (or the pseudogene TRBV3-2) to TRBJ2-5; a possible D gene is TRBD1 (6 bases). With 4 bases removed from V and 0 bases from J, the gap between germline ends came to 12 bases. The CDR3 spans 15 residues. In germline, CDR1 is LGHDT, CDR2 YNNKEL (reference sequence). The CDR3 reads CASSRRTAYQETQYF. CDR3 coding DNA: TGTGCCAGCAGCCGAAGGACAGCTTACCAAGAGACCCAGTACTTC.

This rearrangement joins TRBV6-5 to TRBJ1-4, with 8 bases lining up with TRBD1. CDR1 is MNHEY and CDR2 is SVGAGI in the germline V gene. V was clipped by 4 bases and J by 3 bases; unmatched bases: 4. The CDR3 runs 15 residues. The CDR3 sequence is CASSLETGANEKLFF. The CDR3 region has the DNA TGTGCCAGCAGTTTGGAGACAGGGGCTAATGAAAAACTGTTTTTT.

J is TRBJ2-2 and V is TRBV12-1; the DNA was not compared with TRBD2, the D call given in the table. TRBV12-1 is classified as a pseudogene. This CDR3 region has 13 residues. The CDR3 reads CASSLTYTGELFF. CDR3 DNA: TGTGCCAGCAGCCTAACCTACACCGGGGAGCTGTTTTTT.

DNA of the CDR3: TGTGCCAGCAGCCCCGGGATCAACAATGAGCAGTTCTTC. This translates into CASSPGINNEQFF. The V call is TRBV5-4, the J call TRBJ2-1, with D tentatively TRBD2 (5 bases). Germline CDR1 and CDR2: SGHNT and YYREEE (reference sequence). There are 13 residues in the CDR3. V lost 4 bases and J 5 bases, leaving 10 bases between the germline ends.

The CDR3 DNA sequence: TGTGCCAGCAGCTTGTTCCCAGCGGGGGTCACCCAAGAGACCCAGTACTTC. Protein: CASSLFPAGVTQETQYF. The chain joins TRBV5-6 to TRBJ2-5, with TRBD2 identical over 8 bases. CDR3 length: 17 amino acids. The trim removed 1 base at V and 1 base at J, leaving 9 bases unmatched. The germline V gene has CDR1 SGHDT and CDR2 YYEEEE.

The chain employs TRBV7-9 and TRBJ1-1; D is unclear. V lost 1 base, J lost 4 bases, and 13 bases lay in between. Germline values: CDR1 SEHNR, CDR2 FQNEAQ (reference sequence). The CDR3 extends over 15 amino acids. In DNA, the CDR3 is TGTGCCAGCAGCTTAGTGTCTGGTCGCGGCACTGAAGCTTTCTTT. Protein: CASSLVSGRGTEAFF.

The V call is TRBV28, the J call TRBJ1-5; D ambiguous. The CDR3 is 15 amino acids. V was cut by 5 bases and J by 5 bases, with 16 bases left in between. Germline CDR1 and CDR2: MDHEN and SYDVKM. CDR3 residues: CASSHYGGFDQPQHF. For the CDR3, the DNA is TGTGCCAGCAGTCACTATGGCGGGTTCGATCAGCCCCAGCATTTT.

Concerning this clone: One end of the junction is discordant with germline, which a read error may explain. The chain links TRBV27 to TRBJ1-6; tentatively, D is TRBD1 (5 bases). Germline V gives CDR1 MNHEY, CDR2 SMNVEV (reference sequence). The CDR3 length is 13 residues. The chain's CDR3 is CASSPIQVEPIHF. CDR3 DNA sequence: TGTGCCAGCAGTCCTATACAGGTGGAACCCATCCACTTT.

This chain links TRBV27 with TRBJ1-2; no clear D gene. The length of the CDR3 is 16 residues. The V and J ends lost 5 bases and 0 bases respectively, with 16 bases between them. Looked up from germline, CDR1 is MNHEY and CDR2 is SMNVEV (reference sequence). The DNA for the CDR3 is TGTGCCAGCAGTCCCCTCATGATCTCAGCTAACTATGGCTACACCTTC. Translation: CASSPLMISANYGYTF.

This clone was seen just once. The chain uses TRBV6-1 and TRBJ1-6; 8 nucleotides line up with TRBD1. The junction had 9 bases not matched to a gene; V was cut back by 4 bases and J by 1 base. The CDR3 has 18 residues. Germline loops: CDR1 MNHNS, CDR2 SASEGT. The CDR3 region has the DNA TGTGCCAGCAGTGTACCGACAGGGGAAAGATCCTATAATTCACCCCTCCACTTT. This gives the protein CASSVPTGERSYNSPLHF.

The gene calls are TRBV7-3 and TRBJ1-5; perhaps TRBD1 as D (5 bases). The CDR3 consists of 15 residues. Looked up from germline, CDR1 is SGHTA and CDR2 is FQGTGA. V lost 4 bases and J lost 4, with 14 bases in between. CDR3 protein: CASSSPGQGNQPQHF. CDR3 sequence (DNA): TGTGCCAGCAGCTCCCCTGGACAAGGAAATCAGCCCCAGCATTTT.

The chain combines TRBV19 with TRBJ1-1; D is possibly TRBD1 (6 bases). V shed 6 bases and J shed 0 bases, with 17 bases lying between them. CDR3 length: 16 residues. Germline V CDR1 and CDR2: LNHDA, SQIVND (reference sequence). CDR3 region: CASRPIDRPLNTEAFF. CDR3 bases: TGTGCCAGTAGGCCTATAGACAGGCCTCTGAACACTGAAGCTTTCTTT.